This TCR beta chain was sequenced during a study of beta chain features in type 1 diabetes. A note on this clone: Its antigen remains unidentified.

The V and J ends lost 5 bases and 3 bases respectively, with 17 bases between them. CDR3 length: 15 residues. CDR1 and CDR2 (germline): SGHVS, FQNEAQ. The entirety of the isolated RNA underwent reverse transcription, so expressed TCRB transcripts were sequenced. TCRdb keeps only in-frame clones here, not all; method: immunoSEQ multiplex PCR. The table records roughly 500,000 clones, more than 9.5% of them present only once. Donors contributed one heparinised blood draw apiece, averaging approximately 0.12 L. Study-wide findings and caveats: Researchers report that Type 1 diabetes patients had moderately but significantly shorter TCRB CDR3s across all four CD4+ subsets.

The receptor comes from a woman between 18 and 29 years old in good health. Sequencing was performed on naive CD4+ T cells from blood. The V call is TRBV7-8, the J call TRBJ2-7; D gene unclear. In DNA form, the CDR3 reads TGTGCCAGCAGCCAAACTCGGACGTCGCTCTACGAGCAGTACGTC. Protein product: CASSQTRTSLYEQYV.